A single sample gave rise to the 21 T cell receptor beta chains below, sequenced in a study of T cells expressing NK-cell markers. TCRdb reprocessed the 5' RACE reads and reports one entry per CDR3 protein, with no DNA. The sample data list about 460,000 distinct CDR3 sequences. Sequenced material: blood T cells: a sorted CD56 or NKG2C T cell subset, CD4+ or CD8+ T cells, or bulk PBMC T cells (not recorded which). Receptor source: a woman aged 45-65 years in good health.

This rearrangement joins TRBV19 to TRBJ2-1; the TCRdb D gene call, TRBD1, has no DNA to confirm it. The length of the CDR3 is 14 residues. CDR1 LNHDA and CDR2 SQIVND come from the germline V gene (reference sequence). Here the CDR3 reads CASKGPLSYNEQFF.

This chain joins TRBV5-6 and TRBJ2-7; TCRdb calls TRBD2, which cannot be checked without DNA. This CDR3 contains 16 residues. Germline CDR1 and CDR2: SGHDT and YYEEEE. The CDR3 here is CASSGFLAGVGYEQYF.

The chain combines TRBV10-3 with TRBJ2-3. The germline CDR1 and CDR2 sequences are ENHRY and SYGVKD. The CDR3 extends over 15 amino acids. The CDR3 spells CAISESGSGTDTQYF.

This chain uses TRBV6-1 with TRBJ2-3. The germline V gene has CDR1 MNHNS and CDR2 SASEGT. The length of the CDR3 is 13 residues. The chain's CDR3 is CASMDSFTDTQYF.

This chain joins TRBV2 and TRBJ1-2. The germline V gene encodes CDR1 SNHLY and CDR2 FYNNEI. This CDR3 spans 12 amino acids. The CDR3 reads CASSEPFSGYTF.

The chain links TRBV20-1 to TRBJ2-1; the TCRdb D gene call, TRBD2, has no DNA to confirm it. The CDR3 extends over 14 amino acids. Germline V gene lookup returns CDR1 DFQATT and CDR2 SNEGSKA (reference sequence). CDR3 residues: CSAPLGAGGGEQFF.

The chain carries TRBV4-1 and TRBJ2-2; TCRdb gives TRBD2 as the D gene, but with no DNA this cannot be confirmed. Germline V gene data show CDR1 as MGHRA and CDR2 as YSYEKL. The CDR3 consists of 16 residues. This chain's CDR3 is CASSQELLTSTGELFF.

V gene TRBV5-4 combines with J gene TRBJ1-4; absent DNA, TCRdb's TRBD1 call cannot be checked. CDR3 size: 14 residues. Germline-derived CDR1 and CDR2 are SGHNT and YYREEE (reference sequence). The CDR3 spells CASSLWDRGEKLFF. Based on the CDR3 plus reference TRBV5-4 and TRBJ1-4, the full variable domain is ETGVTQSPTHLIKTRGQQVTLRCSSQSGHNTVSWYQQALGQGPQFIFQYYREEENGRGNFPPRFSGLQFPNYSSELNVNALELDDSALYLCASSLWDRGEKLFFGSGTQLSVL.

The rearrangement joins TRBV20-1 to TRBJ1-4. Germline CDR1 reads DFQATT; CDR2 reads SNEGSKA (reference sequence). The CDR3 totals 13 residues. This chain's CDR3 is CSAGKPTNEKLFF.

The V gene is TRBV3-1, the J gene TRBJ1-4. The length of the CDR3 is 14 residues. CDR1 is LGHDT and CDR2 is YNNKEL in the germline V gene (reference sequence). CDR3: CASSPQMTNEKLFF.

J is TRBJ2-7 and V is TRBV27; the D call of TRBD2 rests on TCRdb alone, since no DNA is present to check it. The CDR3 contains 16 residues. Germline lookup yields CDR1 MNHEY and CDR2 SMNVEV (reference sequence). The CDR3 here is CASSEVGLAGGYEQYF.

The V call is TRBV14, the J call TRBJ2-1; without DNA, the TCRdb call of TRBD1 cannot be checked. Germline-derived CDR1 and CDR2 are SGHDN and FVKESK. The CDR3 loop spans 14 amino acids. The CDR3: CASSHWTSYNEQFF.

The rearrangement joins TRBV5-1 to TRBJ2-1; TCRdb designates TRBD2, a call that cannot be tested without DNA. The CDR3 runs to 14 residues. The germline V gene encodes CDR1 SGHRS and CDR2 YFSETQ. CDR3 loop: CASSPTSGHNEQFF.

The chain employs TRBV4-2 and TRBJ2-7; TCRdb indicates TRBD2, and absent DNA this call remains unverified. The CDR3 has 18 amino acids. Germline CDR1 is LGHNA and CDR2 is YNFKEQ. CDR3 amino acids: CASSQDLGTGGMGYEQYF.

This chain connects TRBV12-3 or TRBV12-4 to TRBJ1-1; TCRdb indicates TRBD1, and absent DNA this call remains unverified. There are 14 residues in the CDR3. CDR3 loop: CASRESNRVASAFF.

The gene calls are TRBV5-6 and TRBJ2-7; as DNA is missing, the TRBD1 call by TCRdb cannot be tested. The CDR3 consists of 15 residues. The germline CDR1 and CDR2 sequences are SGHDT and YYEEEE. The chain's CDR3 is CASSLTFGQGNEQYF.

V gene TRBV15 combines with J gene TRBJ2-2; there is no DNA to check the TCRdb D call of TRBD2. This CDR3 has 14 amino acids. Germline CDR1 and CDR2: LNHNV and YYDKDF (reference sequence). The CDR3 protein is CATSAPGLVAELFF.

The chain joins TRBV10-2 to TRBJ2-5; checking the TCRdb D call of TRBD1 is not possible without DNA. CDR3 length equals 13 residues. From germline, CDR1 is WSHSY and CDR2 SAAADI. The CDR3 loop reads CAIRRTGEETQYF.

This rearrangement joins TRBV12-5 to TRBJ1-1. CDR1 and CDR2 from the germline V gene are LGHNT and FRNRAP. The CDR3 spans 12 residues. This CDR3 reads CASQTGPTEAFF. Drawing the rest from reference TRBV12-5 and TRBJ1-1, the complete variable domain is DARVTQTPRHKVTEMGQEVTMRCQPILGHNTVFWYRQTMMQGLELLAYFRNRAPLDDSGMPKDRFSAEMPDATLATLKIQPSEPRDSAVYFCASQTGPTEAFFGQGTRLTVV.

This chain links TRBV29-1 with TRBJ2-5; TCRdb gives TRBD2 as the D gene, but with no DNA this cannot be confirmed. The CDR3 has 14 amino acids. Per the germline V gene, CDR1 is SQVTM and CDR2 is ANQGSEA. The CDR3 sequence is CSVGEGHGQETQYF.

The chain couples TRBV12-3 or TRBV12-4 to TRBJ1-5. The CDR3 spans 11 residues. CDR3 residues: CASSQAQPQHF.